The 23 T cell receptor beta chains reported below all come from one sample, sequenced in a study of cytomegalovirus exposure and HLA in healthy donors. This PCR relied on a set of 60 Vbeta primers and 13 Jbeta primers. The repertoire was sequenced with immunoSEQ multiplex PCR; TCRdb's copy has only in-frame clones and lacks some. The sample holds about 190,000 clones; around 86% are singletons and the top ten take around 1.4%. The sequenced sample was PBMCs. Receptors were obtained from a man aged 25 to 40 in good health and CMV-seronegative.

Of note for this clone: A read error may account for a junction end that differs from germline. The chain recombines TRBV2 with TRBJ2-6, with D perhaps matching TRBD1 (5 bases). CDR3 length: 19 residues. CDR1 is SNHLY and CDR2 is FYNNEI in the germline V gene. CDR3 residues: CASSQDSSLRFSGANGLTF. The CDR3 DNA follows: TGTGCCAGCAGTCAAGACAGCTCCCTCAGGTTCTCTGGGGCCAACGGCCTGACTTTC.

The chain recombines TRBV6-6 with TRBJ1-4, with 7 bases lining up with TRBD1. Germline V gene lookup returns CDR1 MNHNY and CDR2 SVGAGI (reference sequence). The CDR3 totals 14 residues. V lost 6 bases to trimming and J lost 3 bases; unmatched junction nucleotides: 4. CDR3 region: CASRGGLANEKLFF. The CDR3 DNA is TGTGCCAGCAGAGGGGGCTTGGCTAATGAAAAACTGTTTTTT.

V gene TRBV6-5 combines with J gene TRBJ2-1; weak D call: TRBD2 (5 bases). The V end was cut by 6 bases, the J end by 0 bases, with 6 bases between. Germline lookup yields CDR1 MNHEY and CDR2 SVGAGI. The CDR3 loop spans 13 amino acids. As DNA, the CDR3 is TGTGCCAGCAGAGGGAGCTCCTACAATGAGCAGTTCTTC. Translated: CASRGSSYNEQFF.

The chain links TRBV5-1 to TRBJ1-6; the D is unclear. Germline CDR1 and CDR2: SGHRS and YFSETQ. This CDR3 region has 14 residues. Trimming took off 0 bases at V and 5 bases at J, with 6 bases between the two ends. CDR3 loop: CASSLGQNNSPLHF. The CDR3 region has the DNA TGCGCCAGCAGCTTGGGCCAGAATAATTCACCCCTCCACTTT.

The J gene is TRBJ2-5, the V gene TRBV7-2, with 8 bases aligning to TRBD2. The V segment lost 2 bases and the J segment 5 bases; nucleotides outside the gene matches: 10. The CDR3 loop spans 16 amino acids. CDR1 is SGHTA, CDR2 FQGNSA, per germline. CDR3 residues: CASSLIVAGGLETQYF. Here the CDR3 DNA reads TGTGCCAGCAGCTTAATCGTCGCGGGAGGCTTGGAGACCCAGTACTTC. Variable domain in full (rest from reference TRBV7-2 and TRBJ2-5): GAGVSQSPSNKVTEKGKDVELRCDPISGHTALYWYRQSLGQGLEFLIYFQGNSAPDKSGLPSDRFSAERTGGSVSTLTIQRTQQEDSAVYLCASSLIVAGGLETQYFGPGTRLLVL.

The rearrangement joins TRBV27 to TRBJ2-7; 7 nucleotides align to TRBD1. The V gene end was trimmed by 6 bases and the J gene end by 6 bases; junction bases not matched to a gene: 8. The CDR3 loop spans 13 amino acids. CDR1 and CDR2 (germline): MNHEY, SMNVEV (reference sequence). DNA for the CDR3: TGTGCCAGCAGCCACAGGGGCCCCTCCGAGCAGTACTTC. It encodes CASSHRGPSEQYF.

The chain has TRBV5-4 and TRBJ1-1; D call uncertain. The germline V gene encodes CDR1 SGHNT and CDR2 YYREEE (reference sequence). The CDR3 extends over 15 amino acids. Trimming removed 1 base at V and 2 bases at J, with 12 bases between. In DNA form, the CDR3 reads TGTGCCAGCAGCTTGTCGCGGGGAAGTAACACTGAAGCTTTCTTT. It encodes CASSLSRGSNTEAFF.

This clone turned up a few times. The chain employs TRBV5-3 and TRBJ1-6; D perhaps matches TRBD1 (6 bases). TRBV5-3 is an ORF for which the function is uncertain. The CDR3 loop spans 13 amino acids. Deletions cut 5 bases from V and 7 bases from J, with 10 bases between. The CDR3 reads CARSLRGNSPLHF. DNA of the CDR3: TGTGCCAGAAGTCTTAGGGGGAATTCACCCCTCCACTTT.

The chain recombines TRBV6-5 with TRBJ1-5; D unclear. V was clipped by 0 bases and J by 5 bases, with 8 bases between them. In germline, CDR1 is MNHEY, CDR2 SVGAGI. CDR3 size: 14 residues. CDR3 DNA: TGTGCCAGCAGTTACTCCGGTGGGCATCAGCCCCAGCATTTT. This encodes CASSYSGGHQPQHF.

The genes are TRBV11-2 and TRBJ2-6; 10 bases line up with TRBD2. The ends lost 6 bases at V and 0 bases at J; junction bases unmatched: 8. This CDR3 spans 18 amino acids. Germline assignment: CDR1 SGHAT and CDR2 FQNNGV. For the CDR3, the DNA is TGTGCCAGCAGATCAGGACTAGCGGTAAACTCTGGGGCCAACGTCCTGACTTTC. Its protein is CASRSGLAVNSGANVLTF.

The CDR3 is CASGGRSPTDTQYF. As DNA, the CDR3 is TGTGCCAGCGGCGGGAGGAGCCCCACAGATACGCAGTATTTT. The V gene is TRBV9, the J gene TRBJ2-3, with 8 bases aligning to TRBD2. Trimming took 7 bases from V and 2 from J; bases not matched to a gene: 6. Germline assignment: CDR1 SGDLS and CDR2 YYNGEE. The CDR3 is made up of 14 amino acids. Variable domain in full (rest from reference TRBV9 and TRBJ2-3): DSGVTQTPKHLITATGQRVTLRCSPRSGDLSVYWYQQSLDQGLQFLIQYYNGEERAKGNILERFSAQQFPDLHSELNLSSLELGDSALYFCASGGRSPTDTQYFGPGTRLTVL.

V is TRBV27 and J is TRBJ2-5, with D perhaps matching TRBD1 (7 bases). The J call may be in error: the DNA end matches TRBJ2-7 better. The CDR3 extends over 14 amino acids. Per the germline V gene, CDR1 is MNHEY and CDR2 is SMNVEV (reference sequence). CDR3 in amino acids: CASREGAFADEQYF. The CDR3 DNA is TGTGCCAGCAGGGAGGGGGCGTTCGCGGACGAGCAGTACTTC.

This clone was counted between two and nine times. CDR3 residues: CASRETGPLLGEAFF. As DNA, the CDR3 is TGTGCCAGTAGGGAAACAGGTCCCCTCTTGGGTGAAGCTTTCTTT. The V and J genes are TRBV19 and TRBJ1-1; TRBD1 might be the D (5 bases). V lost 6 bases and J lost 7, with 21 bases in between. Germline V gene data show CDR1 as LNHDA and CDR2 as SQIVND (reference sequence). This CDR3 region has 15 residues.

The rearrangement joins TRBV5-4 to TRBJ1-1; D uncertain. CDR1 and CDR2 (germline): SGHNT, YYREEE (reference sequence). V lost 3 bases and J lost 0, with 18 bases in between. This CDR3 contains 17 residues. The CDR3 loop is CASSSSTGSNMNTEAFF. The CDR3 region has the DNA TGTGCCAGCAGCTCCTCCACGGGGAGTAATATGAACACTGAAGCTTTCTTT.

The chain uses TRBV15 and TRBJ1-2, with 7 bases lining up with TRBD1. Trimming took 5 bases from V and 0 from J; bases not matched to a gene: 12. The length of the CDR3 is 17 residues. Germline CDR1 reads LNHNV; CDR2 reads YYDKDF (reference sequence). CDR3 region: CATSDQGTAGTNYGYTF. For the CDR3, the DNA is TGTGCCACCAGCGACCAGGGGACAGCCGGTACTAACTATGGCTACACCTTC.

This sequence joins TRBV5-8 and TRBJ1-5; possible D gene TRBD1, 6 bases. V was trimmed by 0 bases and J by 0 bases, leaving 16 bases between them. The V gene's germline CDR1 is SGHTS and CDR2 YDEGEE. The CDR3 has 18 residues. The DNA for the CDR3 is TGTGCCAGCAGCTTGGCAGGGGCGAGCCATTATAGCAATCAGCCCCAGCATTTT. Protein product: CASSLAGASHYSNQPQHF.

This clone was found once. The J gene is TRBJ1-3, the V gene TRBV30; D not resolved. Germline lookup yields CDR1 GTSNPN and CDR2 SVGIG (reference sequence). Trimming took off 1 base at V and 0 bases at J, with 10 bases between the two ends. The CDR3 has 15 residues. This CDR3 is CAWSDPGGSGNTIYF. As DNA, the CDR3 is TGTGCCTGGAGTGATCCCGGCGGCTCTGGAAACACCATATATTTT.

The chain uses TRBV6-5 and TRBJ2-2; maybe TRBD2 (6 bases). The germline gives CDR1 MNHEY, CDR2 SVGAGI. Trimming removed 6 bases from V and 0 bases from J, with 8 bases in between. CDR3 length: 14 amino acids. In DNA form, the CDR3 reads TGTGCCAGCAGGAGACTAGCGAACACCGGGGAGCTGTTTTTT. Amino acids: CASRRLANTGELFF.

This chain links TRBV2 with TRBJ2-3; TRBD2 agrees at 11 bases. CDR3 length: 18 residues. Germline V gives CDR1 SNHLY, CDR2 FYNNEI. V lost 5 bases to trimming and J lost 2 bases; unmatched junction nucleotides: 12. The CDR3 bases are TGTGCCAGCAGTTCCTCCCCGACTAGCGGGATCCACACAGATACGCAGTATTTT. This gives the protein CASSSSPTSGIHTDTQYF.

The V call is TRBV5-6, the J call TRBJ2-5, with 8 bases lining up with TRBD2. The assigned J gene may be wrong: the sequence end matches TRBJ2-7 better. CDR1 is SGHDT and CDR2 is YYEEEE in the germline V gene. There are 17 residues in the CDR3. The CDR3 DNA reads TGTGCCAGCAGCTTGTCTTTTGCGGGGGGTAACTTCTACGAGCAGTACTTC. It encodes CASSLSFAGGNFYEQYF.

The chain links TRBV2 to TRBJ2-7; 7 nucleotides line up with TRBD1. The trim removed 6 bases at V and 7 bases at J, leaving 6 bases unmatched. Germline V gives CDR1 SNHLY, CDR2 FYNNEI. There are 12 residues in the CDR3. CDR3 protein: CASRKGAAEQYF. In DNA form, the CDR3 reads TGTGCCAGCAGAAAGGGGGCGGCGGAGCAGTACTTC.

V gene TRBV10-3 combines with J gene TRBJ1-2, with D possibly being TRBD1 (6 bases). CDR1 ENHRY and CDR2 SYGVKD come from the germline V gene. The CDR3 contains 13 residues. Trimming removed 6 bases at V and 6 bases at J, with 14 bases between. Written as DNA, the CDR3 is TGTGCCATCAGCCCACAGGGAAGGGATGGCTACACCTTC. Amino acid sequence: CAISPQGRDGYTF.

The CDR3 spells CASSATQGIQPQHF. In DNA, the CDR3 is TGTGCCAGCAGTGCCACACAGGGGATTCAGCCCCAGCATTTT. This sequence joins TRBV6-4 and TRBJ1-5, with 7 nucleotides matching TRBD1. Germline CDR1 is MRHNA and CDR2 is SNTAGT. This CDR3 comprises 14 residues. V dropped 4 bases and J dropped 6; count of bases not matched to a gene: 6.